This T cell receptor (beta chain) was observed in a study of control samples from healthy donors and cancer patients. Sequencing was performed with immunoSEQ multiplex PCR; in TCRdb, only in-frame clones are kept and a portion is missing. The profile shows 160,000 or so clones, 85% to 95% of them singletons. The sequence came from a middle-aged man in good health. Sequencing was carried out using blood.

CDR3 coding DNA: TGTGCCAGCAGCGTAGAACCGAGGGGTAATGAAAAACTGTTTTTT. Translating gives CASSVEPRGNEKLFF. The chain couples TRBV9 to TRBJ1-4; perhaps TRBD1 as D (5 bases). The CDR3 is 15 amino acids. V dropped 0 bases and J dropped 4 bases, with 10 bases sitting between them. Germline V gene lookup returns CDR1 SGDLS and CDR2 YYNGEE.